Listed here are 15 T cell receptor beta chains from one sample, sequenced in a study of cytomegalovirus exposure and HLA in healthy donors. Primers included in the PCR were 60 Vbeta and 13 Jbeta primers. Using immunoSEQ multiplex PCR, the repertoire was profiled, and TCRdb retains in-frame clones only, with some absent. The table shows approximately 150,000 clones, with approximately 71% occurring only once. What was sequenced was PBMCs. The source of these receptors is a woman aged 18-29 years in good health and CMV-seropositive.

The chain carries TRBV28 and TRBJ1-5; 8 bases match TRBD1. The CDR3 loop spans 16 amino acids. The germline V gene encodes CDR1 MDHEN and CDR2 SYDVKM. The junction had 8 bases not matched to a gene; V was cut back by 3 bases and J by 4 bases. The CDR3 bases are TGTGCCAGCAGTTTTTGGACAGGGCCTCCTAATCAGCCCCAGCATTTT. This encodes CASSFWTGPPNQPQHF.

The rearrangement joins TRBV7-8 to TRBJ1-1, with 9 positions matching TRBD1. This CDR3 contains 18 residues. J lost 1 base, V lost 5 bases, and 14 bases had no gene match. Germline CDR1 and CDR2: SGHVS and FQNEAQ. CDR3 DNA sequence: TGTGCCAGCAGCCTACGCAGACAGGGGGATCTCCCGAACACTGAAGCTTTCTTT. This codes for CASSLRRQGDLPNTEAFF.

The V call is TRBV10-2, the J call TRBJ1-1, with D perhaps TRBD1 (6 bases). Trimming removed 5 bases from V and 6 bases from J, with 10 bases in between. The CDR3 spans 12 residues. CDR1 and CDR2 from the germline V gene are WSHSY and SAAADI. The CDR3 DNA reads TGCGCCAGCAGTAGGGGGGGACCTGAAGCTTTCTTT. It encodes CASSRGGPEAFF.

The rearrangement joins TRBV11-2 to TRBJ2-1; D remains unclear. The germline CDR1 and CDR2 sequences are SGHAT and FQNNGV. The CDR3 consists of 12 residues. Trimming removed 2 bases from V and 7 bases from J, with 6 bases in between. CDR3 protein: CASSLLQNEQFF. The CDR3 DNA sequence: TGTGCCAGCAGCTTATTACAGAATGAGCAGTTCTTC.

The chain combines TRBV7-9 with TRBJ1-2; D perhaps matches TRBD1 (5 bases). Looked up from germline, CDR1 is SEHNR and CDR2 is FQNEAQ (reference sequence). Trimming stripped 2 bases from V and 2 bases from J, with 15 bases between. This CDR3 is 16 amino acids long. The CDR3 region is CASSLWQGVVNYGYTF. DNA for the CDR3: TGTGCCAGCAGCTTATGGCAGGGTGTGGTGAACTATGGCTACACCTTC.

The chain combines TRBV7-6 with TRBJ2-3; D possibly corresponds to TRBD2 (7 bases). V was cut by 1 base and J by 4 bases, with 15 bases left in between. This CDR3 region has 16 residues. Germline assignment: CDR1 SGHVS and CDR2 FNYEAQ. The DNA for the CDR3 is TGTGCCAGCAGCTTAGACGGAGGGGGGGGCCCAGATACGCAGTATTTT. It yields the protein CASSLDGGGGPDTQYF.

This sequence joins TRBV5-4 and TRBJ2-5, with a possible D match to TRBD2 (5 bases). Trimming removed 5 bases at V and 5 bases at J, with 16 bases between. This CDR3 is built from 14 residues. Looked up from germline, CDR1 is SGHNT and CDR2 is YYREEE (reference sequence). CDR3 residues: CASSDFTAGETQYF. CDR3 bases: TGTGCCAGCAGTGACTTTACGGCGGGCGAGACCCAGTACTTC.

This sequence joins TRBV7-2 and TRBJ1-5; unclear D gene. Trimming left V 7 bases short and J 9 bases short, with 16 bases between. The CDR3 extends over 13 amino acids. Germline V gene data show CDR1 as SGHTA and CDR2 as FQGNSA. The CDR3 region has the DNA TGTGCCAGCACTGCAGGTAACCGTGGGCCCCAGCATTTT. This codes for CASTAGNRGPQHF. Using reference TRBV7-2 and TRBJ1-5 for the parts outside the CDR3, the full variable domain is GAGVSQSPSNKVTEKGKDVELRCDPISGHTALYWYRQSLGQGLEFLIYFQGNSAPDKSGLPSDRFSAERTGGSVSTLTIQRTQQEDSAVYLCASTAGNRGPQHFGDGTRLSIL.

The chain has TRBV7-8 and TRBJ2-5, with TRBD2 as a possible D gene (5 bases). The CDR3 sequence is 15 residues long. CDR1 is SGHVS, CDR2 FQNEAQ, per germline. Trimming stripped 4 bases from V and 4 bases from J, with 16 bases between. The CDR3 DNA reads as TGTGCCAGCAGCTCGACCTCGGGGAGCGGAGAGACCCAGTACTTC. Amino acids: CASSSTSGSGETQYF.

The rearrangement links TRBV2 to TRBJ2-3, with TRBD1 identical over 7 bases. The V segment lost 7 bases and the J segment 6 bases; nucleotides outside the gene matches: 10. CDR1 is SNHLY and CDR2 is FYNNEI in the germline V gene. The CDR3 covers 14 residues. CDR3: CASMGNPGGDTQYF. DNA of the CDR3: TGTGCCAGCATGGGGAACCCAGGGGGTGATACGCAGTATTTT.

This clone was observed a handful of times. The J gene is TRBJ1-5, the V gene TRBV4-1; D not certain. This CDR3 is built from 13 residues. Between the trimmed V and J ends, which lost 1 base and 6 bases, there was a span of 7 bases. CDR1 MGHRA and CDR2 YSYEKL come from the germline V gene. CDR3 amino acids: CASSQGGFQPQHF. The CDR3, as DNA: TGCGCCAGCAGCCAAGGAGGGTTTCAGCCCCAGCATTTT.

The V and J genes are TRBV7-9 and TRBJ1-4, with a weak D call TRBD1 (6 bases). This CDR3 is 14 amino acids long. Trimming took off 3 bases at V and 5 bases at J, with 10 bases between the two ends. Germline V gene lookup returns CDR1 SEHNR and CDR2 FQNEAQ (reference sequence). The CDR3 sequence: CASSFRTENEKLFF. The CDR3 DNA reads TGTGCCAGCAGCTTTCGGACAGAGAATGAAAAACTGTTTTTT.

The sample holds a few counts of this clone. CDR3 region: CASSSQGALGYEQYF. CDR3 DNA: TGCGCCAGCAGCTCCCAGGGGGCCCTTGGGTACGAGCAGTACTTC. The rearrangement uses TRBV5-1 and TRBJ2-7, with 8 bases identical to TRBD1. CDR3 length: 15 residues. CDR1 is SGHRS and CDR2 is YFSETQ in the germline V gene. V lost 3 bases to trimming and J lost 4 bases; unmatched junction nucleotides: 9.

This chain connects TRBV5-4 to TRBJ2-1, with 13 bases aligning to TRBD2. Germline assignment: CDR1 SGHNT and CDR2 YYREEE (reference sequence). V gave up 4 bases and J gave up 10 bases; unmatched junction bases: 8. There are 15 residues in the CDR3. The DNA of the CDR3 is TGTGCCAGCAGCAAAACTAGCGGGGGGGCAGGGGAGCAGTTCTTC. Translating it yields CASSKTSGGAGEQFF.

As concerns this clone: Within the sample, other DNA sequences also encode this same CDR3. J is TRBJ1-1 and V is TRBV18; TRBD1 is a possible D gene (6 bases). Trimming shortened V by 4 bases and J by 8 bases, and 23 bases separated the two germline ends. CDR3 length: 16 amino acids. The germline V gene has CDR1 KGHSH and CDR2 LQKENI. The CDR3 DNA reads TGTGCCAGCTCACTAGCCCTTCAGGGGCCCTCTTCGGAAGCTTTCTTT. Translated: CASSLALQGPSSEAFF.